This TCR beta chain came from a study of cytomegalovirus exposure and HLA in healthy donors. Worth noting for this clone: The antigen is undetermined.

V was cut by 5 bases and J by 3 bases, with 5 bases left in between. In germline, CDR1 is SGHTA, CDR2 FQGNSA. The CDR3 loop spans 12 amino acids. Study outcomes and limitations: Presence/absence analyses took donor sequencing depth as roughly uniform. 87-base-pair reads could not separate some V segments, including TRBV6-2 and TRBV6-3.

The PCR ran on 60 Vbeta and 13 Jbeta primers. Repertoires were generated with immunoSEQ multiplex PCR, while TCRdb's copy carries only in-frame clones and drops some. This sample yields 100,000 to 150,000 clones, of which under 85% are seen a single time; about 13% belongs to the top ten. The clonotype comes from a woman in her 40s in good health and CMV-seropositive. Sequencing input: PBMCs. The chain carries TRBV7-2 and TRBJ2-1; D unclear. CDR3 amino acids: CASSPNYNEQFF. The CDR3 DNA sequence: TGTGCCAGCAGCCCAAACTACAATGAGCAGTTCTTC.